A single sample gave rise to the 26 T cell receptor beta chains below, sequenced in a study of metastatic and nonmetastatic thyroid tumors. TCRdb re-called clones from the PCR reads using MiXCR. The sample lists about 69,000 clones, 14% occurring once. Prior to thyroid surgery, none of the patients had received any treatment. Sequencing was carried out using blood. Every receptor here comes from a male donor with papillary thyroid cancer or a benign thyroid nodule (not recorded which). Some clones in this sample may be carry-over from other donors' samples.

This clone was counted many times. The J gene is TRBJ1-5, the V gene TRBV6-2 or TRBV6-3; D not certain. Per germline, CDR1 MNHEY and CDR2 SVGEGT. This CDR3 region has 15 residues. The V end lost 5 bases, the J end lost 0 bases, and 11 bases lay between the germline ends. The CDR3 loop is CASSGGPNSNQPQHF. CDR3 bases: TGTGCCAGCAGTGGTGGCCCGAATAGCAATCAGCCCCAGCATTTT.

This clone has ten or more counts. This chain joins TRBV30 and TRBJ1-1; maybe TRBD1 (5 bases). V was pared by 5 bases and J by 7 bases, with 14 bases between. Germline CDR1 reads GTSNPN; CDR2 reads SVGIG (reference sequence). The CDR3 consists of 12 residues. CDR3 region: CAWAGPVREAFF. For the CDR3, the DNA is TGTGCCTGGGCAGGGCCCGTCCGTGAAGCTTTCTTT.

Written as DNA, the CDR3 is TGTGCCAGCAGTGAAGGGCTAGCGTTCTATGAGCAGTTCTTC. It translates to CASSEGLAFYEQFF. The chain uses TRBV6-1 and TRBJ2-1, with D perhaps TRBD2 (6 bases). Per the germline V gene, CDR1 is MNHNS and CDR2 is SASEGT. CDR3 length equals 14 residues. Trimming removed 1 base from V and 8 bases from J, with 12 bases in between.

This clone was observed at least ten times. The chain is built from TRBV5-1 and TRBJ2-3, with D possibly matching TRBD1 (6 bases). This CDR3 contains 16 residues. In germline, CDR1 is SGHRS, CDR2 YFSETQ. The V and J ends lost 0 bases and 0 bases respectively, with 11 bases between them. For the CDR3, the DNA is TGCGCCAGCAGCTTGGGACAGGATAGTAGCACAGATACGCAGTATTTT. Its protein is CASSLGQDSSTDTQYF. Based on the CDR3 plus reference TRBV5-1 and TRBJ2-3, the full variable domain is KAGVTQTPRYLIKTRGQQVTLSCSPISGHRSVSWYQQTPGQGLQFLFEYFSETQRNKGNFPGRFSGRQFSNSRSEMNVSTLELGDSALYLCASSLGQDSSTDTQYFGPGTRLTVL.

On this clone itself: Being one base from a much bigger clone, this may be a read error. This chain links TRBV9 with TRBJ2-1; D remains ambiguous. The CDR3 sequence is 15 residues long. Germline CDR1 and CDR2: SGDLS and YYNGEE. V lost 4 bases and J 6 bases, leaving 17 bases between the germline ends. CDR3 coding DNA: TGTGCCAGCAGCCACAGAAATTCAAACAGCAATGAGCAGTTCTTC. Translated: CASSHRNSNSNEQFF.

In this sample, this clone turned up many times. J is TRBJ2-7 and V is TRBV20-1; tentatively, D is TRBD2 (6 bases). CDR3 length: 15 residues. CDR1 is DFQATT, CDR2 SNEGSKA, per germline (reference sequence). Trimming left V 3 bases short and J 2 bases short, with 17 bases between. The CDR3 is CSASGRDLSTYEQYF. As DNA, the CDR3 is TGCAGTGCTAGCGGGCGGGACCTTAGCACCTACGAGCAGTACTTC.

On this clone itself: With a much larger clone just one base away, this may be a read error. Other DNA sequences in this specimen translate into the identical CDR3. The CDR3 spells CASSVSRGGAGGTDTQYF. Written as DNA, the CDR3 is TGCGCCAGCAGTGTGAGTCGAGGGGGTGCGGGAGGAACAGATACTCAGTATTTT. The chain is built from TRBV10-2 and TRBJ2-3; 8 nucleotides agree with TRBD2. This CDR3 spans 18 amino acids. CDR1 is WSHSY, CDR2 SAAADI, per germline.

There are many counts of this clone. CDR3 sequence reads: CASSLGSDNYGYTF. The CDR3 DNA is TGTGCCAGCAGCTTAGGGAGCGATAACTATGGCTACACCTTC. The V and J genes are TRBV5-5 and TRBJ1-2, with D unresolved. The germline CDR1 and CDR2 sequences are SGHKS and YYEKEE (reference sequence). V was pared by 2 bases and J by 1 base, with 9 bases between. The CDR3 is 14 residues long.

This clone was seen repeatedly, ten times or more. The V and J genes are TRBV12-3 or TRBV12-4 and TRBJ2-3; D perhaps matches TRBD2 (5 bases). This CDR3 spans 14 amino acids. V was pared by 6 bases and J by 1 base, with 11 bases between. The CDR3 here is CASSPLEGTDTQYF. The CDR3 nucleotides are TGTGCCAGCAGCCCACTAGAGGGCACAGATACGCAGTATTTT.

In its sample, this clone was seen many times. This chain joins TRBV6-2 or TRBV6-3 and TRBJ2-1; D is perhaps TRBD1 (5 bases). Germline V CDR1 and CDR2: MNHEY, SVGEGT. Trimming pared 4 bases from V and 8 bases from J, leaving 12 bases between. The CDR3 sequence is 13 residues long. The CDR3 loop reads CASSLDKNHEQFF. In DNA, the CDR3 is TGTGCCAGCAGTTTGGACAAGAACCATGAGCAGTTCTTC.

This clone was counted at least ten times. The V gene is TRBV19, the J gene TRBJ2-1; 10 nucleotides line up with TRBD1. Germline lookup yields CDR1 LNHDA and CDR2 SQIVND (reference sequence). J gave up 6 bases and V 3 bases, and 5 bases lay outside the gene matches. The CDR3 spans 15 residues. This CDR3 is CASSIGGQGVNEQFF. CDR3 DNA: TGTGCCAGTAGTATTGGAGGACAGGGGGTCAATGAGCAGTTCTTC.

At least ten counts were recorded for this clone. The chain has TRBV30 and TRBJ2-5, with a tentative D call TRBD1 (5 bases). Trimming pared 8 bases from V and 9 bases from J, leaving 13 bases between. The CDR3 is made up of 10 amino acids. Germline assignment: CDR1 GTSNPN and CDR2 SVGIG (reference sequence). The CDR3 sequence is CALTLGAQYF. In DNA form, the CDR3 reads TGTGCCCTTACGTTAGGGGCCCAGTACTTC.

Ten or more counts support this clone. The chain employs TRBV7-6 and TRBJ1-1; D unclear. The ends were cut back, 1 base at V and 1 base at J, with 7 bases in the middle. Germline V gives CDR1 SGHVS, CDR2 FNYEAQ. CDR3 length: 14 residues. CDR3 sequence: CASSLDWKNTEAFF. The CDR3 nucleotides read TGTGCCAGCAGCTTAGATTGGAAGAACACTGAAGCTTTCTTT.

This chain connects TRBV11-2 to TRBJ1-3; D is undetermined. In germline, CDR1 is SGHAT, CDR2 FQNNGV. The CDR3 runs 13 residues. V lost 0 bases to trimming and J lost 8 bases, with 8 bases between them. The CDR3 DNA reads TGTGCCAGCAGCTTAGAGAATGGGGACACCATATATTTT. It translates to CASSLENGDTIYF.

This clone was detected many times. V gene TRBV5-1 combines with J gene TRBJ2-1; 10 bases agree with TRBD2. J was trimmed by 8 bases and V by 3 bases; bases with no gene match: 8. The CDR3 length is 15 residues. Germline CDR1 reads SGHRS; CDR2 reads YFSETQ. As DNA, the CDR3 is TGCGCCAGCAGCTCCACACTAGCGGGAATCGATGAGCAGTTCTTC. Its translation: CASSSTLAGIDEQFF.

As for this clone: Given a much more abundant clone one base away, this may be a read error. The chain uses TRBV6-2 or TRBV6-3 and TRBJ2-5, with TRBD2 matching 7 bases. Trimming cost V 2 bases and J 4 bases; bases outside gene matches: 13. Germline-derived CDR1 and CDR2 are MNHEY and SVGEGT. The CDR3 loop spans 17 amino acids. CDR3 in DNA: TGTGCCAGCAGTTACACGACTAGCCGGGATTACGTAGAGACCCAGTACTTC. It specifies CASSYTTSRDYVETQYF.

This clone was recorded many times. The genes are TRBV12-3 or TRBV12-4 and TRBJ1-6; D call uncertain. This CDR3 region has 13 residues. V dropped 3 bases and J dropped 10 bases, with 10 bases sitting between them. CDR3 sequence reads: CASSLGFKSPLHF. The CDR3 coding sequence is TGTGCCAGCAGTTTGGGGTTCAAGTCACCCCTCCACTTT.

This clone was seen repeatedly, ten times or more. This rearrangement joins TRBV20-1 to TRBJ2-5; TRBD1 or TRBD2 may be the D gene (7 bases each). The CDR3 consists of 14 residues. Trimming left V 6 bases short and J 2 bases short, with 16 bases between. The germline gives CDR1 DFQATT, CDR2 SNEGSKA (reference sequence). In DNA form, the CDR3 reads TGCAGTGCACAGGGAGGGGGCGGACAAGAGACCCAGTACTTC. This encodes CSAQGGGGQETQYF.

This clone was recorded a few times. This clone may be a read error of a much larger clone one base away. Here the CDR3 DNA reads TGCAGCGTTGCCTTGGGGGGGTACACTGAATCTTTCTTT. Translated, it gives CSVALGGYTESFF. The gene calls are TRBV29-1 and TRBJ1-1, with a weak D call TRBD1 (5 bases). The CDR3 is 13 amino acids. The germline V gene has CDR1 SQVTM and CDR2 ANQGSEA.

In its sample, this clone was seen many times. The CDR3 loop is CASSIDMAGTGELFF. CDR3 nucleotide sequence: TGTGCCAGTAGTATAGATATGGCTGGCACCGGGGAGCTGTTTTTT. This rearrangement joins TRBV19 to TRBJ2-2; D gene uncertain. The CDR3 runs 15 residues. Germline CDR1 LNHDA, CDR2 SQIVND (reference sequence). V shed 0 bases and J shed 4 bases, with 9 bases lying between them.

This clone came up many times. The chain carries TRBV12-3 or TRBV12-4 and TRBJ2-1, with D possibly matching TRBD2 (5 bases). Trimming took 6 bases from V and 0 from J, leaving 12 bases between them. There are 15 residues in the CDR3. In nucleotides, the CDR3 is TGTGCCAGCAGCATATCGGGGATCTCCTACAATGAGCAGTTCTTC. Its translation: CASSISGISYNEQFF.

This clone occurred a few times. This chain uses TRBV6-1 with TRBJ2-1; 8 bases fit TRBD2. CDR3 length: 16 residues. V lost 8 bases to trimming and J lost 2 bases; unmatched junction nucleotides: 11. CDR1 MNHNS and CDR2 SASEGT come from the germline V gene. CDR3 sequence (DNA): TGTGCCAGCGTGGGTAAACTAGCGGAAGCCTACAATGAGCAGTTCTTC. This gives the protein CASVGKLAEAYNEQFF.

This clone occurred many times. V and J are TRBV3-1 and TRBJ1-1; D gene uncertain. Trimming cost V 3 bases and J 2 bases, with 7 bases left between them. The length of the CDR3 is 13 residues. The germline CDR1 and CDR2 sequences are LGHDT and YNNKEL (reference sequence). The CDR3 nucleotides are TGTGCCAGCAGCCACGATAGAAACACTGAAGCTTTCTTT. This codes for CASSHDRNTEAFF.

This clone has at least ten counts. The DNA for the CDR3 is TGTGCCAGCAGCGTAGGGACTAGCGGGAAAACAGATACGCAGTATTTT. Amino acid sequence: CASSVGTSGKTDTQYF. This chain uses TRBV9 with TRBJ2-3, with TRBD2 identical over 12 bases. The CDR3 sequence is 16 residues long. The junction had 2 bases not matched to a gene; V was cut back by 0 bases and J by 3 bases. The germline V gene has CDR1 SGDLS and CDR2 YYNGEE.

In its sample, this clone was seen many times. The chain employs TRBV7-6 and TRBJ1-5; 11 bases agree with TRBD1. Germline CDR1 reads SGHVS; CDR2 reads FNYEAQ. J was trimmed by 6 bases and V by 5 bases; bases with no gene match: 3. The CDR3 runs 14 residues. CDR3 amino acids: CASSEDRGLQPQHF. In nucleotides, the CDR3 is TGTGCCAGCAGCGAGGACAGGGGGCTTCAGCCCCAGCATTTT.

This clone was picked up a small number of times. A read error may account for a junction end that differs from germline. The rearrangement uses TRBV2 and TRBJ2-4, with D possibly being TRBD2 (5 bases). CDR3 length: 14 amino acids. Germline CDR1 is SNHLY and CDR2 is FYNNEI. The CDR3: CASSVALYPNIKYF. In nucleotides, the CDR3 is TGTGCCAGCAGTGTAGCGCTTTATCCTAACATTAAGTACTTC.